What follows are 18 T cell receptor beta chains derived from one specimen sequenced in a study of cytomegalovirus exposure and HLA in healthy donors. The PCR had 60 Vbeta and 13 Jbeta primers. Sequencing used immunoSEQ multiplex PCR; TCRdb keeps in-frame clones, though not all of them. The table shows around 130,000 clones, with under 70% occurring only once. Sequenced input: PBMCs. The receptor set was obtained from an older woman in good health and CMV-seronegative.

The genes are TRBV5-1 and TRBJ2-5; maybe TRBD2 (6 bases). This CDR3 has 14 amino acids. Per the germline V gene, CDR1 is SGHRS and CDR2 is YFSETQ. Trimming stripped 3 bases from V and 1 base from J, with 10 bases between. DNA for the CDR3: TGCGCCAGCAGCTGGGGGGTGGGCCAAGAGACCCAGTACTTC. This translates into CASSWGVGQETQYF. Filled out from reference TRBV5-1 and TRBJ2-5, the complete variable domain reads KAGVTQTPRYLIKTRGQQVTLSCSPISGHRSVSWYQQTPGQGLQFLFEYFSETQRNKGNFPGRFSGRQFSNSRSEMNVSTLELGDSALYLCASSWGVGQETQYFGPGTRLLVL.

The chain combines TRBV2 with TRBJ1-4; D gene uncertain. V was cut by 0 bases and J by 8 bases, with 16 bases left in between. Germline V lookup: CDR1 SNHLY, CDR2 FYNNEI. This CDR3 comprises 16 residues. The CDR3 loop reads CASSEARGSIREKLFF. The CDR3 DNA follows: TGTGCCAGCAGTGAAGCGCGGGGTTCAATCAGGGAAAAACTGTTTTTT.

V usage is TRBV11-2 and J usage is TRBJ2-1; D perhaps matches TRBD2 (6 bases). The CDR3 spans 14 residues. V dropped 6 bases and J dropped 9 bases, with 18 bases sitting between them. Germline CDR1 and CDR2: SGHAT and FQNNGV. CDR3 sequence: CASRRIRRGGEQFF. The CDR3 DNA reads TGTGCCAGCAGACGTATTAGGAGGGGCGGTGAGCAGTTCTTC.

This chain links TRBV5-1 with TRBJ2-3, with TRBD2 matching over 9 bases. V dropped 4 bases and J dropped 2; count of bases not matched to a gene: 8. There are 16 residues in the CDR3. Germline CDR1 reads SGHRS; CDR2 reads YFSETQ. CDR3 loop: CASSRLSGRNTDTQYF. CDR3 nucleotides: TGCGCCAGCAGCCGTTTGAGCGGGAGGAACACAGATACGCAGTATTTT.

The chain recombines TRBV19 with TRBJ2-1; TRBD2 aligns across 9 bases. CDR1 is LNHDA, CDR2 SQIVND, per germline (reference sequence). Trimming took 7 bases from V and 4 from J; bases not matched to a gene: 8. The CDR3 loop spans 15 amino acids. The CDR3 coding sequence is TGTGCCAGTACCCCGACTAGCGGAAGATACAATGAGCAGTTCTTC. It codes for CASTPTSGRYNEQFF.

The rearrangement links TRBV27 to TRBJ1-4, with a tentative D call TRBD1 (6 bases). The CDR3 length is 14 residues. V was pared by 2 bases and J by 8 bases, with 12 bases between. From germline, CDR1 is MNHEY and CDR2 SMNVEV (reference sequence). For the CDR3, the DNA is TGTGCCAGCAGTTTAGGGGGGGCGCGGGAAAAACTGTTTTTT. This encodes CASSLGGAREKLFF.

This clone was seen more than once but under ten times. The chain employs TRBV6-6 and TRBJ2-3; TRBD1 matches 8 bases. The J segment lost 7 bases and the V segment lost 2 bases, leaving 2 bases of the junction unmatched. In germline, CDR1 is MNHNY, CDR2 SVGAGI (reference sequence). The CDR3 is 13 amino acids. CDR3 DNA: TGTGCCAGCAGTTACGCAGGGGGCAATACGCAGTATTTT. It encodes CASSYAGGNTQYF.

The table lists this clone with a few counts. The J gene is TRBJ1-1, the V gene TRBV11-3; unclear D gene. The CDR3 totals 14 residues. V lost 1 base and J lost 7, with 13 bases in between. The germline gives CDR1 SGHNT, CDR2 YENEEA. CDR3 loop: CASSLAGDYSEAFF. CDR3 DNA sequence: TGTGCCAGCAGCTTAGCGGGCGACTACAGTGAAGCTTTCTTT.

V is TRBV7-9 and J is TRBJ2-7; 8 positions match TRBD1. V lost 5 bases, J lost 9 bases, and 15 bases stayed unmatched. The germline V gene has CDR1 SEHNR and CDR2 FQNEAQ (reference sequence). This CDR3 has 15 amino acids. The CDR3 region is CASSPRAGGLGGQYF. For the CDR3, the DNA is TGTGCCAGCAGCCCGAGGGCAGGGGGCCTTGGTGGGCAGTACTTC.

This clone was seen only a few times. The genes are TRBV27 and TRBJ2-7, with 9 positions matching TRBD2. The CDR3 has 15 residues. Germline values: CDR1 MNHEY, CDR2 SMNVEV (reference sequence). V shed 1 base and J 2 bases; nucleotides not matched to a gene: 3. Here the CDR3 DNA reads TGTGCCAGCAGTTTATTTTCTAGCGGGACCTACGAGCAGTACTTC. Its translation is CASSLFSSGTYEQYF.

Comment on this clone: Other DNA sequences within the sample encode an identical CDR3. The rearrangement links TRBV7-2 to TRBJ1-2; D not resolved. The CDR3 extends over 13 amino acids. Per the germline V gene, CDR1 is SGHTA and CDR2 is FQGNSA. V lost 1 base to trimming and J lost 6 bases, with 9 bases between them. The CDR3 DNA reads as TGTGCCAGCAGCTTAGTGGCGGGGAATGGCTACACCTTC. It yields the protein CASSLVAGNGYTF.

The chain links TRBV7-9 to TRBJ2-3; D remains unclear. The V gene lost 7 bases and the J gene lost 6 bases, with 5 bases spanning the gap. In germline, CDR1 is SEHNR, CDR2 FQNEAQ (reference sequence). The CDR3 consists of 10 residues. The CDR3, as DNA: TGTGCCAGCACCCAGGATACGCAGTATTTT. It translates to CASTQDTQYF. Complete variable domain (other parts from reference TRBV7-9 and TRBJ2-3): DTGVSQNPRHKITKRGQNVTFRCDPISEHNRLYWYRQTLGQGPEFLTYFQNEAQLEKSRLLSDRFSAERPKGSFSTLEIQRTEQGDSAMYLCASTQDTQYFGPGTRLTVL.

V is TRBV10-3 and J is TRBJ1-1; 8 bases fit TRBD1. CDR1 is ENHRY and CDR2 is SYGVKD in the germline V gene. The ends lost 7 bases at V and 1 base at J; junction bases unmatched: 2. The CDR3 has 13 residues. CDR3 amino acids: CAIMGQANTEAFF. DNA for the CDR3: TGTGCCATCATGGGACAGGCGAACACTGAAGCTTTCTTT.

The chain carries TRBV2 and TRBJ1-5; tentatively, D is TRBD1 (6 bases). The CDR3 has 16 residues. Germline CDR1 and CDR2: SNHLY and FYNNEI. Trimming stripped 1 base from V and 0 bases from J, with 10 bases between. DNA of the CDR3: TGTGCCAGCAGTGAAGTTGGGACATTTAGCAATCAGCCCCAGCATTTT. Amino acid sequence: CASSEVGTFSNQPQHF.

V gene TRBV29-1 combines with J gene TRBJ2-7; the match to TRBD1 covers 11 bases. This CDR3 has 14 residues. Germline assignment: CDR1 SQVTM and CDR2 ANQGSEA. With V trimmed by 8 bases and J by 6 bases, 12 bases remained unmatched. The CDR3 nucleotides read TGCAGCATCAAGGTGGACAGGGGGCCCAGCGAGCAGTACTTC. Translation: CSIKVDRGPSEQYF.

This clone was counted only a few times. Sequence at one end of the junction differs from germline and may be a read error. The rearrangement links TRBV27 to TRBJ2-1, with 12 bases that match TRBD1. This CDR3 is 11 amino acids long. Germline CDR1 MNHEY, CDR2 SMNVEV (reference sequence). CDR3 sequence (DNA): TGTGCCAGCAGGAAAGGGACAGGGGGCATCTTC. It translates to CASRKGTGGIF.

V gene TRBV5-6 combines with J gene TRBJ1-2; 8 bases line up with TRBD1. J was trimmed by 5 bases and V by 4 bases; bases with no gene match: 10. The length of the CDR3 is 15 residues. Per the germline V gene, CDR1 is SGHDT and CDR2 is YYEEEE. In DNA, the CDR3 is TGTGCCAGCAGCCCCACGGACAGGGCTCATTATGGCTACACCTTC. As protein: CASSPTDRAHYGYTF.

This clone has just a few counts. The rearrangement links TRBV7-9 to TRBJ1-1, with D tentatively TRBD1 (6 bases). There are 15 residues in the CDR3. V dropped 5 bases and J dropped 0 bases, with 13 bases sitting between them. Looked up from germline, CDR1 is SEHNR and CDR2 is FQNEAQ (reference sequence). The CDR3 DNA reads TGTGCCAGCAGCATTCACAGGGCGATGAACACTGAAGCTTTCTTT. Translated, it gives CASSIHRAMNTEAFF. The whole variable domain, filled in from reference TRBV7-9 and TRBJ1-1, reads DTGVSQNPRHKITKRGQNVTFRCDPISEHNRLYWYRQTLGQGPEFLTYFQNEAQLEKSRLLSDRFSAERPKGSFSTLEIQRTEQGDSAMYLCASSIHRAMNTEAFFGQGTRLTVV.